The clone carrying this T cell receptor beta chain was observed once. Antigen: not known. A read error is possible here, since a much larger clone lies one base away. This sample is drawn from a study of read filtering for tumor transcriptome and immune sequencing. Background on the study: Among patients, some 17 were male and more than 13 female, aged about 45 to 85 (mean around 68). By R-ISS, stages I, II and III held roughly 8, 16 and 7 patients. General study findings and limits: RNA-seq captured clonotypes less deeply and reliably than IR-seq. Dropping single-read clonotypes raised IR-seq and RNA-seq shared-clonotype correlation.

From roughly 390 ng of RNA, a library with molecular barcoded alpha/delta and beta/gamma adaptors was made. TCRdb re-derived calls from the reads in MiXCR, one entry per CDR3 protein. Of some 43,000 distinct CDR3 sequences in the sample, roughly 13% were seen once. Germline CDR1 reads MNHNY; CDR2 reads SVGAGI (reference sequence). The CDR3 loop spans 14 amino acids. The sample comprised a population of CD138-negative cells sorted from bone marrow. This TCR was sampled from a donor at least 40 years old with multiple myeloma. The chain has TRBV6-6 and TRBJ2-7; the match to TRBD2 covers 8 bases. The CDR3, as DNA: TGTGCCAGCAGTTCCGGGGCGGGGGGCCACGAGCAGCACTTC. Protein product: CASSSGAGGHEQHF.